This entry lists 16 T cell receptor beta chains sequenced from one sample in a study of cytotoxic CD8 clonotypes in ibrutinib-treated CLL. Assay: immunoSEQ multiplex PCR; the TCRdb copy retains only in-frame clones and omits some. Counted here are 50,000 to 70,000 clones, 50% to 65% occurring once; the ten biggest clones make up 20% to 30%. The sequenced sample was PBMCs, obtained at disease progression, from a patient treated with ibrutinib. These receptors came from a human donor with chronic lymphocytic leukemia.

The J gene is TRBJ1-6, the V gene TRBV7-2, with 12 bases fitting TRBD1. The CDR3 consists of 16 residues. Germline loops: CDR1 SGHTA, CDR2 FQGNSA. Losses at the gene ends were 5 bases for V and 7 bases for J; bases not matched to a gene: 6. The CDR3: CASSPGQGALNSPLHF. For the CDR3, the DNA is TGTGCCAGCAGCCCGGGACAGGGGGCGCTGAATTCACCCCTCCACTTT.

This clone has more than one count but fewer than ten. This rearrangement joins TRBV6-5 to TRBJ1-4; D call uncertain. V lost 9 bases to trimming and J lost 4 bases, with 12 bases between them. The germline V gene encodes CDR1 MNHEY and CDR2 SVGAGI. This CDR3 has 13 residues. The CDR3 nucleotides read TGTGCCAGGCAAAAGGAGAGTAATGAAAAACTGTTTTTT. Translating it yields CARQKESNEKLFF.

The chain carries TRBV9 and TRBJ1-4, with D possibly TRBD1 on 5 matching bases. V was shortened by 3 bases and J by 2 bases, with 8 bases between the two germline ends. The CDR3 is 14 residues long. Germline V CDR1 and CDR2: SGDLS, YYNGEE. CDR3 sequence (DNA): TGTGCCAGCAGCGCCGGGGGGACTAATGAAAAACTGTTTTTT. Its protein product is CASSAGGTNEKLFF.

Ten or more counts support this clone. V usage is TRBV28 and J usage is TRBJ1-2; D call uncertain. Looked up from germline, CDR1 is MDHEN and CDR2 is SYDVKM. Deletions cut 6 bases from V and 3 bases from J, with 5 bases between. CDR3 length: 11 amino acids. In DNA form, the CDR3 reads TGTGCCAGCAGCGACTACTATGGCTACACCTTC. This gives the protein CASSDYYGYTF.

The V and J genes are TRBV28 and TRBJ2-3; D may match TRBD1 or TRBD2 (5 bases each). The CDR3 is 16 amino acids. Deletions cut 6 bases from V and 4 bases from J, with 20 bases between. Germline CDR1 reads MDHEN; CDR2 reads SYDVKM. The CDR3 DNA sequence: TGTGCCAGCAGCCCTTCGGGGCAGGGAATCCCAGATACGCAGTATTTT. Amino acids: CASSPSGQGIPDTQYF.

The gene calls are TRBV5-6 and TRBJ2-5, with D possibly matching TRBD1 (6 bases). Trimming left V 2 bases short and J 1 base short, with 18 bases between. The CDR3 contains 17 residues. Germline CDR1 is SGHDT and CDR2 is YYEEEE. CDR3 bases: TGTGCCAGCAGCTTCCCCCACCAGCCGACAGGCCAAGAGACCCAGTACTTC. Amino acid sequence: CASSFPHQPTGQETQYF.

This clone was seen more than once but under ten times. V and J are TRBV7-9 and TRBJ2-2, with 7 bases identical to TRBD1. V lost 11 bases, J lost 4 bases, and 7 bases stayed unmatched. The CDR3 has 13 amino acids. CDR1 is SEHNR, CDR2 FQNEAQ, per germline (reference sequence). The CDR3 DNA follows: TGTGCCGGGGGAGACAGGGCCACCGGGGAGCTGTTTTTT. Its translation is CAGGDRATGELFF.

This clone was seen a handful of times. V gene TRBV15 combines with J gene TRBJ1-1, with 9 bases identical to TRBD1. CDR1 and CDR2 (germline): LNHNV, YYDKDF (reference sequence). Trimming removed 1 base from V and 11 bases from J; junction bases left unmatched: 5. CDR3 size: 13 residues. The DNA for the CDR3 is TGTGCCACCAGCAGAGGACAGGGGGAAAGGGCTTTCTTT. It specifies CATSRGQGERAFF.

This clone was found a few times. The chain joins TRBV9 to TRBJ2-7; 7 bases match TRBD2. The CDR3 runs 15 residues. From germline, CDR1 is SGDLS and CDR2 YYNGEE. Trimming at V came to 0 bases and at J to 3 bases, leaving 6 bases not matched to a gene. CDR3 region: CASSVVGGGFYEQYF. The DNA for the CDR3 is TGTGCCAGCAGCGTAGTAGGCGGGGGATTCTACGAGCAGTACTTC.

This chain connects TRBV7-2 to TRBJ2-3, with D possibly being TRBD2 (6 bases). Trimming removed 3 bases from V and 4 bases from J, with 14 bases in between. Germline lookup yields CDR1 SGHTA and CDR2 FQGNSA. The CDR3 totals 15 residues. The chain's CDR3 is CASSFSDGSADTQYF. Here the CDR3 DNA reads TGTGCCAGCAGCTTCAGTGACGGGAGCGCAGATACGCAGTATTTT. Using reference TRBV7-2 and TRBJ2-3 for the parts outside the CDR3, the full variable domain is GAGVSQSPSNKVTEKGKDVELRCDPISGHTALYWYRQSLGQGLEFLIYFQGNSAPDKSGLPSDRFSAERTGGSVSTLTIQRTQQEDSAVYLCASSFSDGSADTQYFGPGTRLTVL.

This clone was recorded a few times. The chain employs TRBV6-5 and TRBJ1-5; 9 positions agree with TRBD1. Germline V lookup: CDR1 MNHEY, CDR2 SVGAGI. The CDR3 has 13 residues. The J segment lost 3 bases and the V segment lost 6 bases, leaving 0 bases of the junction unmatched. The CDR3 loop is CASRQGANQPQHF. The CDR3 DNA reads as TGTGCCAGCAGACAGGGGGCCAATCAGCCCCAGCATTTT.

In DNA, the CDR3 is TGTGCCAGCAGCCAAGAGACAGGGGCTAACGCACTAGCCAAAAACATTCAGTACTTC. Amino acids: CASSQETGANALAKNIQYF. V gene TRBV4-2 combines with J gene TRBJ2-4; 8 bases match TRBD1. Germline CDR1 is LGHNA and CDR2 is YNFKEQ. This CDR3 is built from 19 residues. After removal of 0 bases from V and 0 bases from J, the junction contained 10 bases not matched to a gene.

The J gene is TRBJ2-7, the V gene TRBV28; either TRBD1 or TRBD2 may fit D (7 bases each). CDR3 size: 15 residues. Germline CDR1 and CDR2: MDHEN and SYDVKM. V lost 4 bases to trimming and J lost 5 bases, with 18 bases between them. The CDR3 coding sequence is TGTGCCAGCAGTTCCCAAGGGGGCGGGAGCCACGAGCAGTACTTC. Translation: CASSSQGGGSHEQYF.

The rearrangement links TRBV28 to TRBJ2-6, with 10 bases lining up with TRBD1. CDR3 length equals 19 residues. Germline loops: CDR1 MDHEN, CDR2 SYDVKM. The V gene end was trimmed by 6 bases and the J gene end by 0 bases; junction bases not matched to a gene: 11. The CDR3 region is CASSHTPGQGFSGANVLTF. DNA for the CDR3: TGTGCCAGCAGCCACACTCCGGGACAGGGGTTCTCTGGGGCCAACGTCCTGACTTTC. The full variable domain, with the rest looked up from reference TRBV28 and TRBJ2-6, is DVKVTQSSRYLVKRTGEKVFLECVQDMDHENMFWYRQDPGLGLRLIYFSYDVKMKEKGDIPEGYSVSREKKERFSLILESASTNQTSMYLCASSHTPGQGFSGANVLTFGAGSRLTVL.

This clone has only a few counts. The CDR3 DNA is TGTGCTAGTGTCTCCGGGGCTCGGGAGCAGTACTTC. It is translated as CASVSGAREQYF. The chain is built from TRBV12-5 and TRBJ2-7; possibly TRBD1 or TRBD2 for D (5 bases each). Trimming removed 7 bases from V and 7 bases from J, with 14 bases in between. Germline loops: CDR1 LGHNT, CDR2 FRNRAP. The CDR3 is 12 amino acids.

This clone was seen more than once but under ten times. The chain uses TRBV19 and TRBJ2-2, with a possible D match to TRBD2 (5 bases). The V gene's germline CDR1 is LNHDA and CDR2 SQIVND (reference sequence). The CDR3 loop spans 15 amino acids. V was clipped by 7 bases and J by 0 bases, with 12 bases between them. CDR3 region: CASILSGTNTGELFF. The CDR3 nucleotides are TGTGCCAGTATCCTATCGGGAACGAACACCGGGGAGCTGTTTTTT.